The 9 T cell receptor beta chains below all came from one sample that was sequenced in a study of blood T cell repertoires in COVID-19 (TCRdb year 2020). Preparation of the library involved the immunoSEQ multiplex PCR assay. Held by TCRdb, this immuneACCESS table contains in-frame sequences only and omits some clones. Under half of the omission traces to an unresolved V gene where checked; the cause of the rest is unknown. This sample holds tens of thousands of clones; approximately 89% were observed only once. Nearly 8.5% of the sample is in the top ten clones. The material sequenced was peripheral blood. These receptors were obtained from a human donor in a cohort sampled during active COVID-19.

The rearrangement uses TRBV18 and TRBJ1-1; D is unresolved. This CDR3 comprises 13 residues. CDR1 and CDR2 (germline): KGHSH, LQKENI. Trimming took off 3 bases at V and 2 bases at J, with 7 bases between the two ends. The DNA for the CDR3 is TGTGCCAGCTCACCGCTTAGTAACACTGAAGCTTTCTTT. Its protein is CASSPLSNTEAFF.

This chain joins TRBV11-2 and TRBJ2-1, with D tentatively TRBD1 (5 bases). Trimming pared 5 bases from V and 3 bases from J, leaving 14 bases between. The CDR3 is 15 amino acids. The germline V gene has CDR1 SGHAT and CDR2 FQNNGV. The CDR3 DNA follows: TGTGCCAGCAGCACGACAGCCTGGGACTACAATGAGCAGTTCTTC. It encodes CASSTTAWDYNEQFF.

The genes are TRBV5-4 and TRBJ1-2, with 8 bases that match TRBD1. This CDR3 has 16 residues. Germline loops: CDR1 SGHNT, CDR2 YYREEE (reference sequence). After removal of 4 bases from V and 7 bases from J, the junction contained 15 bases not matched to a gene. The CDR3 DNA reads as TGTGCCAGCAGCGAACAGGGGGGACAGACAGGGTCTGGCTACACCTTC. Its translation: CASSEQGGQTGSGYTF.

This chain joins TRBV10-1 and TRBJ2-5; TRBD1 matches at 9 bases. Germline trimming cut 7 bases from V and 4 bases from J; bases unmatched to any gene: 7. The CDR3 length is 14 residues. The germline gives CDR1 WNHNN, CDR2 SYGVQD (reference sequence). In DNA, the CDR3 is TGCGCCAGCAACCCACAGGGGGCAGCAGAGACCCAGTACTTC. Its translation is CASNPQGAAETQYF.

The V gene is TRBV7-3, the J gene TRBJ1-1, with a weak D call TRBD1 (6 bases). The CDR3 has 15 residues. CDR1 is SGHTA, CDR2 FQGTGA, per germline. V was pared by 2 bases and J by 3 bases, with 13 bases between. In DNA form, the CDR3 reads TGTGCCAGCAGCTTAGTCCCAGGGGCCGACACTGAAGCTTTCTTT. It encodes CASSLVPGADTEAFF.

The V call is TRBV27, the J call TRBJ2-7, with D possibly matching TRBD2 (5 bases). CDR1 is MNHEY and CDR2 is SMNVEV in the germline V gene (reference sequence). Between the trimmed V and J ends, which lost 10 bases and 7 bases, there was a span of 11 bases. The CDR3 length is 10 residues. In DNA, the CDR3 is TGTGCCACCTTTCGGGGTGAGCAGTACTTC. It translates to CATFRGEQYF.

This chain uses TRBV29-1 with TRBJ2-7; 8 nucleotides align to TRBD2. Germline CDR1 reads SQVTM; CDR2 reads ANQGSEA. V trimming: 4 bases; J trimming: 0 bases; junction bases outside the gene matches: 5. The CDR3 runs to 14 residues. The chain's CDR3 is CSVAKAGDSYEQYF. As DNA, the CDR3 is TGCAGCGTTGCGAAAGCGGGGGACTCCTACGAGCAGTACTTC.

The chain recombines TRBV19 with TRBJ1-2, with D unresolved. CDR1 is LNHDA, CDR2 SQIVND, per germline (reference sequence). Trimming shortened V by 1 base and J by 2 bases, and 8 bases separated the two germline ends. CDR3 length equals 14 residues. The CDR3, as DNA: TGTGCCAGTAGTATAGGCCCAGAAAACTATGGCTACACCTTC. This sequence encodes CASSIGPENYGYTF.

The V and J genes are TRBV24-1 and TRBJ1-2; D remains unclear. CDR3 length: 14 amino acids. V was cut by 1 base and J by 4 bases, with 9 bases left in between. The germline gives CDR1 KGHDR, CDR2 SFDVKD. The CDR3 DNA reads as TGTGCCACCAGTGATTTAACAGTGTCCTATGGCTACACCTTC. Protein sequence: CATSDLTVSYGYTF.